One sample yielded the 21 T cell receptor beta chains listed below, sequenced in a study of T cell repertoires and Cas9 in healthy adults. The assay was immunoSEQ multiplex PCR, and TCRdb's table has in-frame clones only and misses some. Among fewer than 25,000 clones listed, 75% to 95% were seen once. The sample consisted of CD4+ effector T cells (CD127+, CD25-, CD137-, CD154-) from PBMCs; culture status not recorded. The receptors shown here come from a human donor in good health.

The chain links TRBV29-1 to TRBJ2-5; 13 bases match TRBD2. Germline CDR1 reads SQVTM; CDR2 reads ANQGSEA. The CDR3 totals 15 residues. Germline trimming cut 6 bases from V and 5 bases from J; bases unmatched to any gene: 9. CDR3 sequence: CSVRTSGGPIETQYF. The DNA for the CDR3 is TGCAGCGTACGGACTAGCGGGGGACCGATTGAGACCCAGTACTTC.

This chain joins TRBV12-5 and TRBJ2-7; D gene uncertain. CDR3 size: 16 residues. In germline, CDR1 is LGHNT, CDR2 FRNRAP. Trimming took off 5 bases at V and 5 bases at J, with 22 bases between the two ends. CDR3: CASGLLVGMKNHEQYF. The CDR3 DNA is TGTGCTAGTGGTCTCCTGGTGGGTATGAAGAACCACGAGCAGTACTTC.

The rearrangement uses TRBV6-5 and TRBJ2-5; perhaps TRBD1 as D (5 bases). CDR3 length equals 13 residues. V shed 5 bases and J shed 7 bases, with 14 bases lying between them. From germline, CDR1 is MNHEY and CDR2 SVGAGI. CDR3 DNA: TGTGCCAGCAGTCTCAGGGTAAAGGGGACCCAGTACTTC. Amino acids: CASSLRVKGTQYF.

The chain carries TRBV11-2 and TRBJ1-2, with D tentatively TRBD1 (6 bases). Trimming left V 1 base short and J 14 bases short, with 32 bases between. CDR1 and CDR2 from the germline V gene are SGHAT and FQNNGV. The CDR3 has 18 residues. CDR3 region: CASSLGPDWGGQDPIATF. CDR3 in DNA: TGTGCCAGCAGCTTAGGACCCGATTGGGGGGGACAAGATCCTATAGCTACCTTC.

The chain has TRBV4-1 and TRBJ2-3; TRBD2 matches at 10 bases. In germline, CDR1 is MGHRA, CDR2 YSYEKL. The CDR3 loop spans 18 amino acids. The trim removed 4 bases at V and 1 base at J, leaving 11 bases unmatched. CDR3 coding DNA: TGCGCCAGCAGCCCCCGCGGCGTGCTAGCGGGGGGCACAGATACGCAGTATTTT. As protein: CASSPRGVLAGGTDTQYF.

The V and J genes are TRBV19 and TRBJ1-3; D uncertain. Germline V gives CDR1 LNHDA, CDR2 SQIVND (reference sequence). V gave up 5 bases and J gave up 0 bases, with 8 bases separating them. The CDR3 has 14 amino acids. The CDR3 DNA reads as TGTGCCAGTAGTCGAGGGAGCTCTGGAAACACCATATATTTT. The encoded protein is CASSRGSSGNTIYF.

The V call is TRBV21-1, the J call TRBJ1-5; TRBD1, the table's D call, lacks a check against the DNA. TRBV21-1 is shown as a pseudogene. This CDR3 contains 18 residues. The CDR3 bases are TGTGCCAGCAGTCCTTCCCCGGGACAGAATAGGACGGGTCAGCCCCAGCATTTT. Amino acid sequence: CASSPSPGQNRTGQPQHF.

The chain recombines TRBV11-2 with TRBJ2-3, with D perhaps assigned TRBD1 or TRBD2 (5 bases each). V was trimmed by 5 bases and J by 0 bases, leaving 12 bases between them. The germline V gene has CDR1 SGHAT and CDR2 FQNNGV. The CDR3 runs 15 residues. The CDR3 here is CASSPGTVSTDTQYF. The CDR3, as DNA: TGTGCCAGCAGCCCCGGGACGGTTAGCACAGATACGCAGTATTTT.

The chain joins TRBV4-2 to TRBJ2-1, with 10 bases aligning to TRBD2. Unmatched junction bases numbered 11, after V lost 4 bases and J lost 8 bases. The V gene's germline CDR1 is LGHNA and CDR2 YNFKEQ. The CDR3 is 16 amino acids. CDR3 DNA: TGTGCCAGCAGCCGCGAAGCTAGCGGGAGTTTCGATGAGCAGTTCTTC. This sequence encodes CASSREASGSFDEQFF.

This clone was observed once. This chain links TRBV7-8 with TRBJ2-1, with D uncertain. V dropped 0 bases and J dropped 8 bases, with 5 bases sitting between them. CDR1 and CDR2 from the germline V gene are SGHVS and FQNEAQ. CDR3 length: 12 residues. The DNA of the CDR3 is TGTGCCAGCAGCTTAGCTCTCTATGAGCAGTTCTTC. Its translation: CASSLALYEQFF. Full variable domain (rest looked up from reference TRBV7-8 and TRBJ2-1): GAGVSQSPRYKVAKRGQDVALRCDPISGHVSLFWYQQALGQGPEFLTYFQNEAQLDKSGLPSDRFFAERPEGSVSTLKIQRTQQEDSAVYLCASSLALYEQFFGPGTRLTVL.

This sequence joins TRBV30 and TRBJ2-7; tentative D call: TRBD2 (8 bases). The CDR3 extends over 19 amino acids. Trimming cost V 5 bases and J 5 bases, with 34 bases left between them. Germline V gives CDR1 GTSNPN, CDR2 SVGIG (reference sequence). Here the CDR3 reads CAWVPPWRGLGSGRNEQYF. The CDR3 nucleotides are TGTGCCTGGGTGCCCCCATGGAGGGGGCTTGGGAGCGGGAGAAACGAGCAGTACTTC.

The V and J genes are TRBV11-3 and TRBJ2-5; no reliable D call. Trimming removed 0 bases from V and 5 bases from J, with 7 bases in between. CDR3 length equals 13 residues. Germline assignment: CDR1 SGHNT and CDR2 YENEEA. The CDR3 DNA reads TGTGCCAGCAGCTTAGAGGCCGGGGAGACCCAGTACTTC. Amino acids: CASSLEAGETQYF.

The count of this clone is one. J is TRBJ1-3 and V is TRBV19, with D tentatively TRBD1 (5 bases). V lost 10 bases, J lost 0 bases, and 16 bases lay in between. The CDR3 is 15 amino acids. Germline V gene sequence: CDR1 LNHDA, CDR2 SQIVND (reference sequence). DNA of the CDR3: TGTGCCACCTCCGAGCGGGGGGGCTCTGGAAACACCATATATTTT. It is translated as CATSERGGSGNTIYF.

This sequence joins TRBV6-5 and TRBJ2-1, with 12 bases fitting TRBD1. Germline trimming cut 7 bases from V and 4 bases from J; bases unmatched to any gene: 5. The length of the CDR3 is 15 residues. Per germline, CDR1 MNHEY and CDR2 SVGAGI. CDR3 sequence: CASTKGQGAYNEQFF. CDR3 DNA sequence: TGTGCCAGCACTAAGGGACAGGGGGCGTACAATGAGCAGTTCTTC.

V is TRBV7-2 and J is TRBJ1-4, with a weak D call TRBD1 (5 bases). CDR1 and CDR2 from the germline V gene are SGHTA and FQGNSA. The CDR3 spans 14 residues. V shed 1 base and J shed 6 bases, with 9 bases lying between them. CDR3 in DNA: TGTGCCAGCAGCTTAGGGGGCGAGGATGAAAAACTGTTTTTT. Protein: CASSLGGEDEKLFF.

V gene TRBV19 combines with J gene TRBJ2-7; 8 bases match TRBD2. The length of the CDR3 is 16 residues. CDR1 and CDR2 (germline): LNHDA, SQIVND (reference sequence). The V and J ends lost 4 bases and 0 bases, in that order; junction bases with no gene match: 8. The CDR3 sequence: CASSRSASGLSYEQYF. CDR3 nucleotide sequence: TGTGCCAGTAGTAGGTCGGCTAGCGGGCTCTCCTACGAGCAGTACTTC.

The chain carries TRBV7-9 and TRBJ2-2; perhaps TRBD2 as D (5 bases). The CDR3 is 14 amino acids. The germline V gene has CDR1 SEHNR and CDR2 FQNEAQ (reference sequence). V lost 3 bases to trimming and J lost 1 base, with 6 bases between them. In DNA, the CDR3 is TGTGCCAGCAGCTTCGGAGGGAACACCGGGGAGCTGTTTTTT. Residues: CASSFGGNTGELFF. Combining the CDR3 with reference TRBV7-9 and TRBJ2-2 gives the whole variable domain DTGVSQNPRHKITKRGQNVTFRCDPISEHNRLYWYRQTLGQGPEFLTYFQNEAQLEKSRLLSDRFSAERPKGSFSTLEIQRTEQGDSAMYLCASSFGGNTGELFFGEGSRLTVL.

V and J are TRBV5-1 and TRBJ1-2; D remains unclear. The V gene's germline CDR1 is SGHRS and CDR2 YFSETQ. Trimming pared 0 bases from V and 6 bases from J, leaving 9 bases between. The CDR3 length is 13 residues. The CDR3 reads CASSLDSGHGYTF. The CDR3 DNA reads TGCGCCAGCAGCTTGGACAGCGGACATGGCTACACCTTC.

This rearrangement joins TRBV5-4 to TRBJ1-1; D not resolved. Germline V gene lookup returns CDR1 SGHNT and CDR2 YYREEE (reference sequence). The CDR3 consists of 13 residues. Trimming took off 5 bases at V and 0 bases at J, with 8 bases between the two ends. The CDR3 spells CASSSRVNTEAFF. CDR3 sequence (DNA): TGTGCCAGCAGTTCAAGGGTGAACACTGAAGCTTTCTTT.

The chain joins TRBV11-2 to TRBJ1-1; perhaps TRBD1 as D (6 bases). The CDR3 runs to 14 residues. Germline CDR1 is SGHAT and CDR2 is FQNNGV. Trimming left V 4 bases short and J 4 bases short, with 13 bases between. The CDR3 is CASSSVTGLTEAFF. The CDR3 DNA follows: TGTGCCAGCAGCTCTGTGACAGGACTCACTGAAGCTTTCTTT.

The genes are TRBV28 and TRBJ1-5; the D gene is possibly TRBD1 (5 bases). CDR1 and CDR2 (germline): MDHEN, SYDVKM. The CDR3 is 15 amino acids. Trimming removed 2 bases at V and 3 bases at J, with 11 bases between. CDR3 loop: CASSLLDRDNQPQHF. The CDR3 DNA sequence: TGTGCCAGCAGTTTACTCGACAGAGACAATCAGCCCCAGCATTTT. The whole variable domain, remainder taken from reference TRBV28 and TRBJ1-5, is DVKVTQSSRYLVKRTGEKVFLECVQDMDHENMFWYRQDPGLGLRLIYFSYDVKMKEKGDIPEGYSVSREKKERFSLILESASTNQTSMYLCASSLLDRDNQPQHFGDGTRLSIL.